The present T cell receptor beta chain was sequenced within a study of cytomegalovirus exposure and HLA in healthy donors. Study conclusions and caveats: For TCR beta chains, V- and J-gene trimming was later linked to a missense DCLRE1C variant. Reports state that TCR beta sequences accurately predicted most subjects' HLA-A and HLA-B alleles. Common viral pathogens (according to a later analysis) appeared linked to several of the most significant clusters. CMV serostatus was the only immune exposure information that was available.

Primers: 60 Vbeta forward and 13 Jbeta reverse. Repertoires were generated with immunoSEQ multiplex PCR, while TCRdb's copy carries only in-frame clones and drops some. The table shows over 60,000 clones, with 70% to 75% occurring only once. Of note for this clone: What it recognizes is unknown.

Germline V gene sequence: CDR1 SQVTM, CDR2 ANQGSEA. With 8 bases clipped from V and 6 bases from J, the junction kept 8 bases outside the gene matches. The CDR3 extends over 13 amino acids. The V and J genes are TRBV29-1 and TRBJ2-5, with TRBD1 matching 11 bases. Material for sequencing was PBMCs. The sequence was obtained from a woman younger than 45 in good health and CMV-seronegative. The DNA of the CDR3 is TGCAGCTCCGGACAGGGGGCCGGAAAGACCCAGTACTTC. Translated, it gives CSSGQGAGKTQYF.